This T cell receptor beta chain was documented in a study of neurological immune-mediated disorders. The study's findings and limits: TCR clonal expansion peaked in HTLV-1-associated myelopathy patients and was lowest in multiple sclerosis patients. No expanded-clone CDR3 amino acid sequence recurred across subjects, suggesting private TCR-beta repertoires.

The J segment lost 7 bases and the V segment lost 4 bases, leaving 6 bases of the junction unmatched. Germline values: CDR1 SGHRS, CDR2 YFSETQ. The CDR3 runs 15 residues. In this sample, this clonotype turned up many times. Its target is unknown. This sample's time point: longitudinal time-point 2. The study used blood bank volunteers in Maryland, USA, as healthy controls. The team produced cDNA through 5'RACE using 10-nucleotide random UMIs. MiXCR, applied by TCRdb to the 5' RACE reads, yields one record per CDR3 protein. Of tens of thousands of distinct CDR3 sequences listed, around 13% are singletons.

The rearrangement uses TRBV5-1 and TRBJ1-6; 9 bases are shared with TRBD1. The sequencing sample was made of PBMCs. This receptor was obtained from a woman between 40 and 50 years old in good health. The CDR3 loop reads CASSPEGTGNSPLHF. The CDR3 DNA follows: TGCGCCAGCAGCCCGGAGGGGACAGGGAATTCACCCCTCCACTTT.